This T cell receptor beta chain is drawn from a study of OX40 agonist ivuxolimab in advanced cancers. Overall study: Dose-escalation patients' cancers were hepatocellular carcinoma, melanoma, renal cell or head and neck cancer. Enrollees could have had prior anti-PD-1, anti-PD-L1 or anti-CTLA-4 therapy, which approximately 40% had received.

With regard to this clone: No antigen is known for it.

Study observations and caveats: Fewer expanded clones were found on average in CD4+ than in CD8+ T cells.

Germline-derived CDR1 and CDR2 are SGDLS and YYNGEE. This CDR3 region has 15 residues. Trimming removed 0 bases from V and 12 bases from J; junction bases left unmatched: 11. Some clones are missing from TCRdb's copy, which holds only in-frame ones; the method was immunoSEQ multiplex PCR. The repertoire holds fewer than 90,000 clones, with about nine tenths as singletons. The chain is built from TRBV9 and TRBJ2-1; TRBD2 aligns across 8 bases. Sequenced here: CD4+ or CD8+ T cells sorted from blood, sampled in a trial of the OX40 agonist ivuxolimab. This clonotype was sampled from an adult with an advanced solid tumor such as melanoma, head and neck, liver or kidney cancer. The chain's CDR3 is CASSVAPGLGGVQFF. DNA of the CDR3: TGTGCCAGCAGCGTAGCTCCGGGACTAGGAGGGGTGCAGTTCTTC.